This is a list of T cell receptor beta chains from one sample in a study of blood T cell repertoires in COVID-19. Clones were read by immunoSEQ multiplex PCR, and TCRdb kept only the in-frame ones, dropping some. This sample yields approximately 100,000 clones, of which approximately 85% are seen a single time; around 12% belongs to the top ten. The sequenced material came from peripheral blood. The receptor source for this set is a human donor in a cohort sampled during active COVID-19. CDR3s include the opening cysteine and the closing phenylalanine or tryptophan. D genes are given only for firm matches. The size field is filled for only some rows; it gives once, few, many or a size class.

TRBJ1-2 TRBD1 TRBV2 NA TGTGCCAGCAGGCCCGACAGGGGTGATGGCTACACCTTC CASRPDRGDGYTF
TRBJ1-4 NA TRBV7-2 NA TGTGCCAGCAGCTATGACCCCCAGGGGGAAAAACTGTTTTTT CASSYDPQGEKLFF
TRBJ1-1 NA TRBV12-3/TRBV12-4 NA TGTGCCAGCAGTTCCCAGGGATACACTGAAGCTTTCTTT CASSSQGYTEAFF
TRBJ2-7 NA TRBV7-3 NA TGTGCCAGCAGGCCCGGGCAGTACTTC CASRPGQYF
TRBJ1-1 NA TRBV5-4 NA TGTGCCAGCAGCTTAGACCAAGGTGGGAGGTCAGCTTTCTTT CASSLDQGGRSAFF
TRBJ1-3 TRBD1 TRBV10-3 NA TGTGCCATCAGCAGACCGCAGGGGGCAAGGAACACCATATATTTT CAISRPQGARNTIYF
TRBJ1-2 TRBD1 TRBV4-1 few TGCGCCAGCAGCCAAAGCGGACAGGGATTCTATGGCTACACCTTC CASSQSGQGFYGYTF
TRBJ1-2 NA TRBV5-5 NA TGTGCCAGCAGCCCGGGAGGGGGAGTGAACTATGGCTACACCTTC CASSPGGGVNYGYTF
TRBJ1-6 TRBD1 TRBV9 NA TGTGCCAGCAGCCTTTTGGACAGGAATAATTCACCCCTCCACTTT CASSLLDRNNSPLHF
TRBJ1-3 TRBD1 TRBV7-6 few TGTGCCAGCAGCTTAGAAGGTGGCCCGGACAGGGAAAAGGTAGATGGAAACACCATATATTTT CASSLEGGPDREKVDGNTIYF
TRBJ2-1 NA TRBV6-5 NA TGTGCCAGCGGGACTGTCGCTAATGAGCAGTTCTTC CASGTVANEQFF
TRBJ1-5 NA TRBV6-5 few TGTGCCAGCAGTCCCCATGGCGGGGGCAATCAGCCCCAGCATTTT CASSPHGGGNQPQHF
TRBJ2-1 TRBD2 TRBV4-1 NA TGCGCCAGCAGCCAAGAAGCTCTAGCGGTGAGCTCCTACAATGAGCAGTTCTTC CASSQEALAVSSYNEQFF
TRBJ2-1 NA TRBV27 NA TGTGCCAGCAGTTTATGGTCCGGGGTCAATGAGCAGTTCTTC CASSLWSGVNEQFF
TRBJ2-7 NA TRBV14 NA TGTGCCAGCAGCCAAGCAAAGGACATGGCCTACGAGCAGTACTTC CASSQAKDMAYEQYF
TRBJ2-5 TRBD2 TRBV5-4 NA TGTGCCAGCAGCTCTCCGGGACTAGCGGGGGTCTACCAAGAGACCCAGTACTTC CASSSPGLAGVYQETQYF
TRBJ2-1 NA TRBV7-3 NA TGTGCCAGCAGCTTAAACGGCGGGGTATACAATGAGCAGTTCTTC CASSLNGGVYNEQFF
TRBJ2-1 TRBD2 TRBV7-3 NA TGTGCCAGCAGCGAGCGACTAGCGGGAGTCAGCGAGCAGTTCTTC CASSERLAGVSEQFF
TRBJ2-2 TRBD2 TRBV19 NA TGTGCCAGTAGTCTCAGCGGGAGCGGGCGAACCGGGGAGCTGTTTTTT CASSLSGSGRTGELFF
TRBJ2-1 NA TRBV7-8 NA TGTGCCAGCAGCTTAGCGACAGGGAGGCCCTACAATGAGCAGTTCTTC CASSLATGRPYNEQFF
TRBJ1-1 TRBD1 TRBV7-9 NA TGTGCCAGCAGCTCCGGGACAGGGGGGCACACTGAAGCTTTCTTT CASSSGTGGHTEAFF
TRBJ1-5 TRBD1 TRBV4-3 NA TGCGCCAGCAGCCAAGGCAGGGGGTACGGTCAGCCCCAGCATTTT CASSQGRGYGQPQHF
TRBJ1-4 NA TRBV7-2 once TGTGCCAGCAGCTTAGCGGGGATGGGGAGGGAAAAACTGTTTTTT CASSLAGMGREKLFF